The entry below describes one T cell receptor (beta chain). This sample was included in a study of OX40 agonist ivuxolimab in advanced cancers. This table comes from immunoSEQ multiplex PCR, and its TCRdb copy is limited to in-frame clones, with some not included. The sample shows some 100,000 clones, about nine tenths of them seen only once. This clonotype originated in an adult with an advanced solid tumor such as melanoma, head and neck, liver or kidney cancer. The starting material was CD4+ or CD8+ T cells sorted from blood, obtained in a trial of the OX40 agonist ivuxolimab.

CDR3 nucleotides: TGTGCCAGCAATTTAGCGGGAGGAGAGACCCAGTACTTC. It codes for CASNLAGGETQYF. The rearrangement uses TRBV6-5 and TRBJ2-5; 10 positions match TRBD2. V was pared by 7 bases and J by 4 bases, with 3 bases of the junction left unmatched. This CDR3 spans 13 amino acids. Per the germline V gene, CDR1 is MNHEY and CDR2 is SVGAGI.